Below, one T cell receptor beta chain is given with its context. The antigen is not known. This sample stems from a study of cytomegalovirus exposure and HLA in healthy donors. Study-wide background: Unique TCRs numbering around 80 million, obtained from HLA-typed donors, made up an early data release.

The study's findings and limits: The authors listed roughly 150 TCR beta chains as cytomegalovirus-associated.

The primer mix had 60 Vbeta and 13 Jbeta primers. The authors' processing: In a later analysis, around 10 million of about 80 million unique beta chains occurred in at least two donors. Clones were sequenced by immunoSEQ multiplex PCR, and TCRdb holds only the in-frame ones, with some missing. The V and J calls and clone size are taken from that table; D and trimming were inferred from the DNA. The repertoire holds roughly 160,000 clones, with 70% to 85% as singletons. The clonotype was recovered from a man aged 35 to 55 in good health and CMV-seronegative. Sequenced sample: PBMCs.

The CDR3 loop reads CASSESRAGGTLNTEAFF. The CDR3 DNA reads TGCGCCAGCAGTGAGTCGAGAGCAGGGGGGACTTTGAACACTGAAGCTTTCTTT. The chain uses TRBV10-1 and TRBJ1-1; the match to TRBD1 covers 7 bases. The V gene's germline CDR1 is WNHNN and CDR2 SYGVQD (reference sequence). The CDR3 is 18 amino acids. The junction had 10 bases not matched to a gene; V was cut back by 0 bases and J by 0 bases.